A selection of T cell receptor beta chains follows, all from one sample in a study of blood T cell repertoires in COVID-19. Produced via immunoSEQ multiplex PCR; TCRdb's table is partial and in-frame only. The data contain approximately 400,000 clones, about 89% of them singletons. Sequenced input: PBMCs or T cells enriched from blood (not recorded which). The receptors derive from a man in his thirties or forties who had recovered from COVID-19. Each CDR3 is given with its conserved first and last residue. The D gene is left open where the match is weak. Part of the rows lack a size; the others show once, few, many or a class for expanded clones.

CDR3aa: CASSQRDFYGYTF
CDR3nt: TGCGCCAGCAGCCAACGGGACTTCTATGGCTACACCTTC
j_gene: TRBJ1-2
v_gene: TRBV4-1
d_gene: -
abundance: -

CDR3aa: CASSSSQGTSGYNEQFF
CDR3nt: TGTGCCAGCAGCTCCAGCCAAGGTACTAGCGGCTACAATGAGCAGTTCTTC
j_gene: TRBJ2-1
v_gene: TRBV7-3
d_gene: TRBD2
abundance: -

CDR3aa: CASSSGGAVSSYEQYF
CDR3nt: TGTGCCAGCAGTTCCGGGGGAGCGGTGAGCTCCTACGAGCAGTACTTC
j_gene: TRBJ2-7
v_gene: TRBV9
d_gene: -
abundance: -

CDR3aa: CASEVTGNAQKNF
CDR3nt: TGTGCCTCAGAGGTCACAGGGAACGCACAAAAGAATTTT
j_gene: TRBJ1-3
v_gene: TRBV7-9
d_gene: -
abundance: -

CDR3aa: CASILMTDESYNSPLHF
CDR3nt: TGTGCCAGTATTTTAATGACAGACGAAAGCTATAATTCACCCCTCCACTTT
j_gene: TRBJ1-6
v_gene: TRBV19
d_gene: -
abundance: -

CDR3aa: CASSIARSSYNEQFF
CDR3nt: TGTGCCAGTAGTATCGCGCGGAGCTCCTACAATGAGCAGTTCTTC
j_gene: TRBJ2-1
v_gene: TRBV19
d_gene: -
abundance: once

CDR3aa: CASSLGQPNSPLHF
CDR3nt: TGCGCCAGCAGTCTCGGACAGCCAAATTCACCCCTCCACTTT
j_gene: TRBJ1-6
v_gene: TRBV4-1
d_gene: -
abundance: -

CDR3aa: CASSPQTGEIQPQHF
CDR3nt: TGTGCCAGCTCACCACAGACAGGGGAGATCCAGCCCCAGCATTTT
j_gene: TRBJ1-5
v_gene: TRBV18
d_gene: TRBD1
abundance: -

CDR3aa: CASSTRTEDTEAFF
CDR3nt: TGTGCCAGCAGCACCCGGACGGAGGATACTGAAGCTTTCTTT
j_gene: TRBJ1-1
v_gene: TRBV7-9
d_gene: -
abundance: -

CDR3aa: CAWITGTKAFF
CDR3nt: TGTGCCTGGATAACCGGGACAAAGGCTTTCTTT
j_gene: TRBJ1-1
v_gene: TRBV30
d_gene: -
abundance: once

CDR3aa: CAWSVSGQGKVTEFF
CDR3nt: TGTGCCTGGAGTGTATCGGGACAGGGGAAGGTAACGGAGTTCTTT
j_gene: TRBJ1-1
v_gene: TRBV30
d_gene: TRBD1
abundance: -

CDR3aa: CASSLSDLNTEAFF
CDR3nt: TGTGCCAGCAGCTTATCAGATCTGAACACTGAAGCTTTCTTT
j_gene: TRBJ1-1
v_gene: TRBV7-2
d_gene: -
abundance: -

CDR3aa: CASKGTGGSYNEQFF
CDR3nt: TGTGCCAGCAAAGGGACGGGGGGGTCCTACAATGAGCAGTTCTTC
j_gene: TRBJ2-1
v_gene: TRBV3-1/TRBV3-2
d_gene: TRBD2
abundance: -

CDR3aa: CASSNHPRPPQGRDYGYTF
CDR3nt: TGTGCCAGTAGTAACCACCCGCGCCCCCCCCAGGGGCGCGACTATGGCTACACCTTC
j_gene: TRBJ1-2
v_gene: TRBV19
d_gene: -
abundance: -

CDR3aa: CASSLDFSGKETQYF
CDR3nt: TGTGCCAGCAGTCTGGATTTTAGCGGGAAAGAGACCCAGTACTTC
j_gene: TRBJ2-5
v_gene: TRBV6-5
d_gene: TRBD2
abundance: -

CDR3aa: CASSPLGTGSPGQTQYF
CDR3nt: TGTGCCAGCAGCCCCTTAGGGACAGGGTCTCCTGGACAGACCCAGTACTTC
j_gene: TRBJ2-5
v_gene: TRBV7-7
d_gene: TRBD1
abundance: many